What follows are 8 T cell receptor beta chains derived from one specimen sequenced in a study of CD8+CD57+ T cells in acquired aplastic anemia. The TCR beta profiling, which covered VDJ combination and CDR3 sequence, was carried out using genomic DNA as the template. Each CDR3 protein is one row after TCRdb ran MiXCR on the reads. The sample carries 150,000 to 200,000 distinct CDR3 sequences, approximately 45% recorded once. Sample: sorted CD4+, CD8+, or CD8+CD57+ T cells (not recorded which) from PBMCs. These receptors were taken from a human donor in good health.

The chain couples TRBV7-2 to TRBJ2-5; weak D call: TRBD2 (5 bases). Trimming removed 5 bases from V and 5 bases from J, with 12 bases in between. Germline assignment: CDR1 SGHTA and CDR2 FQGNSA. The CDR3 length is 13 residues. CDR3 coding DNA: TGTGCCAGCAGCCTTGACTGGAGGGAGACCCAGTACTTC. This encodes CASSLDWRETQYF.

The CDR3 reads CASSELSGGANEQFF. DNA for the CDR3: TGTGCCAGCAGTGAGTTGAGCGGGGGGGCCAATGAGCAGTTCTTC. The rearrangement links TRBV2 to TRBJ2-1; 10 nucleotides agree with TRBD2. CDR1 is SNHLY and CDR2 is FYNNEI in the germline V gene. The V gene end was trimmed by 3 bases and the J gene end by 6 bases; junction bases not matched to a gene: 5. This CDR3 region has 15 residues. The entire variable domain, with the rest obtained from reference TRBV2 and TRBJ2-1, is as follows: EPEVTQTPSHQVTQMGQEVILRCVPISNHLYFYWYRQILGQKVEFLVSFYNNEISEKSEIFDDQFSVERPDGSNFTLKIRSTKLEDSAMYFCASSELSGGANEQFFGPGTRLTVL.

This clonotype was counted at least ten times. V and J are TRBV5-4 and TRBJ2-3, with D perhaps matching TRBD1 or TRBD2 (5 bases each). The CDR3 loop spans 14 amino acids. Germline CDR1 reads SGHNT; CDR2 reads YYREEE (reference sequence). V lost 5 bases and J lost 2, with 12 bases in between. CDR3 DNA: TGTGCCAGCAGACTGGGACCATTCACAGATACGCAGTATTTT. Its protein product is CASRLGPFTDTQYF.

The V gene is TRBV19, the J gene TRBJ2-1; 9 bases align to TRBD2. Unmatched junction bases numbered 11, after V lost 5 bases and J lost 9 bases. This CDR3 spans 15 amino acids. CDR1 LNHDA and CDR2 SQIVND come from the germline V gene (reference sequence). The DNA of the CDR3 is TGTGCCAGTAGTCCAAGCGGGACTAGCTTTAGTGAGCAGTTCTTC. It encodes CASSPSGTSFSEQFF. Together with reference TRBV19 and TRBJ2-1, the CDR3 gives the full variable domain: DGGITQSPKYLFRKEGQNVTLSCEQNLNHDAMYWYRQDPGQGLRLIYYSQIVNDFQKGDIAEGYSVSREKKESFPLTVTSAQKNPTAFYLCASSPSGTSFSEQFFGPGTRLTVL.

The chain employs TRBV5-4 and TRBJ2-5; D possibly corresponds to TRBD2 (5 bases). The CDR3 covers 14 residues. From germline, CDR1 is SGHNT and CDR2 YYREEE (reference sequence). Between the trimmed V and J ends, which lost 6 bases and 1 base, there was a span of 13 bases. The CDR3 sequence: CASTGTATQETQYF. The CDR3 coding sequence is TGTGCCAGCACGGGAACGGCCACCCAAGAGACCCAGTACTTC.

J is TRBJ1-6 and V is TRBV15, with D hard to call. V gave up 10 bases and J gave up 7 bases, with 11 bases separating them. CDR3 length: 12 residues. Germline V gene data show CDR1 as LNHNV and CDR2 as YYDKDF (reference sequence). In DNA form, the CDR3 reads TGTGCCAGCCGGACGGGGAATTCACCCCTCCACTTT. Protein: CASRTGNSPLHF.

V usage is TRBV18 and J usage is TRBJ2-7; 12 bases agree with TRBD1. Germline values: CDR1 KGHSH, CDR2 LQKENI. The CDR3 is made up of 15 amino acids. Losses at the gene ends were 3 bases for V and 7 bases for J; bases not matched to a gene: 7. CDR3 sequence (DNA): TGTGCCAGCTCACCCACCGGGACAGGGGGCTGGGAGCAGTACTTC. Protein product: CASSPTGTGGWEQYF.

The chain joins TRBV4-2 to TRBJ2-3; 7 bases fit TRBD1. The CDR3 runs 18 residues. CDR1 LGHNA and CDR2 YNFKEQ come from the germline V gene. J was trimmed by 7 bases and V by 0 bases; bases with no gene match: 16. Written as DNA, the CDR3 is TGTGCCAGCAGCCAAGACCCCGAAGGGGGCTGGAGCGCCCATACGCAGTATTTT. Translated, it gives CASSQDPEGGWSAHTQYF.